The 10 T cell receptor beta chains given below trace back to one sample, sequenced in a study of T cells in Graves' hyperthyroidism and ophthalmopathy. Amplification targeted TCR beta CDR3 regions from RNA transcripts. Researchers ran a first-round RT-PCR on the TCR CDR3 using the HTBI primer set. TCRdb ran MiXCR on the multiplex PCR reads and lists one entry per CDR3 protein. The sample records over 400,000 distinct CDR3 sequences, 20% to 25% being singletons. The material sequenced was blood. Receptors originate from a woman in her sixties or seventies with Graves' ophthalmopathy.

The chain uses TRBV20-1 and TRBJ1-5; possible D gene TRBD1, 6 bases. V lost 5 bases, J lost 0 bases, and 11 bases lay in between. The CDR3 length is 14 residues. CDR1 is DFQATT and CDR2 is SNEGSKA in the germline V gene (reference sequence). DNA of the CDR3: TGCAGTGCTGCTTGGACAGTTAGCAATCAGCCCCAGCATTTT. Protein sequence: CSAAWTVSNQPQHF.

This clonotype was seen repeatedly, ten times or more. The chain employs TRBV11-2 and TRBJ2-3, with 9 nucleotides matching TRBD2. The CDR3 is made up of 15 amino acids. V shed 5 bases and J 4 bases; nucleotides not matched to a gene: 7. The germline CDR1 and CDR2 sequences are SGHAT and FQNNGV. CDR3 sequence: CASSPLGTSPDTQYF. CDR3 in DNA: TGTGCCAGCAGCCCACTCGGGACTAGCCCAGATACGCAGTATTTT.

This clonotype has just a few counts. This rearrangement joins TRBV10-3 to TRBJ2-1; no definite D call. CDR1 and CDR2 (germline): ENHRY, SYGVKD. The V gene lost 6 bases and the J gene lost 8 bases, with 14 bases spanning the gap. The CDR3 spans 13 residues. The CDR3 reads CAIRGGTSDEQFF. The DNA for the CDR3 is TGTGCCATCAGAGGTGGAACGAGCGATGAGCAGTTCTTC.

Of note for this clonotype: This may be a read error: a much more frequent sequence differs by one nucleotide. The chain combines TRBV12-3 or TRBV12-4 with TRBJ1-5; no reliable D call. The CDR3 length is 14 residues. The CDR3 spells CASSSDTGNQPLHF. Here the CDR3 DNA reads TGTGCCAGCAGTTCAGACACGGGCAATCAGCCCCTGCATTTT.

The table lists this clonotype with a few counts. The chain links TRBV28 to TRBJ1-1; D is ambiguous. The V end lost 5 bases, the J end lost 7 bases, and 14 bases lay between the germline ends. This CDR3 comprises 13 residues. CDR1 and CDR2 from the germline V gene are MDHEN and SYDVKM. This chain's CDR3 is CASSRDGVSEAFF. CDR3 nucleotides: TGTGCCAGCAGTCGTGACGGGGTTAGTGAAGCTTTCTTT. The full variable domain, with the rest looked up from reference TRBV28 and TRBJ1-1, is DVKVTQSSRYLVKRTGEKVFLECVQDMDHENMFWYRQDPGLGLRLIYFSYDVKMKEKGDIPEGYSVSREKKERFSLILESASTNQTSMYLCASSRDGVSEAFFGQGTRLTVV.

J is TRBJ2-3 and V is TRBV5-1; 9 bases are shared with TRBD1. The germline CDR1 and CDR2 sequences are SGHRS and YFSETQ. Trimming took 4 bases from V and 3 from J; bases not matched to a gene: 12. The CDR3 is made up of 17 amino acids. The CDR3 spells CASSRANRGRETDTQYF. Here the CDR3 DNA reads TGCGCCAGCAGCAGAGCCAACAGGGGGCGCGAGACAGATACGCAGTATTTT.

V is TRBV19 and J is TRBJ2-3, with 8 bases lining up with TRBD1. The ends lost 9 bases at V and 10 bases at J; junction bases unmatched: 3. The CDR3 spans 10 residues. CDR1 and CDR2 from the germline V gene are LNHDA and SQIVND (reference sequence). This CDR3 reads CASGTGSQYF. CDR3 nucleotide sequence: TGTGCCAGCGGGACAGGATCGCAGTATTTT.

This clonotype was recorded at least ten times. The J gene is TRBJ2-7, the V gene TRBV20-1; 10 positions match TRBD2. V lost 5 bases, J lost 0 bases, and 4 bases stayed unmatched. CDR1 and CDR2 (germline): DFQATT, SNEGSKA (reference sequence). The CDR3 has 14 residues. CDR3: CSAPSGSLSYEQYF. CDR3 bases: TGCAGTGCTCCTAGCGGGAGCCTCTCCTACGAGCAGTACTTC.

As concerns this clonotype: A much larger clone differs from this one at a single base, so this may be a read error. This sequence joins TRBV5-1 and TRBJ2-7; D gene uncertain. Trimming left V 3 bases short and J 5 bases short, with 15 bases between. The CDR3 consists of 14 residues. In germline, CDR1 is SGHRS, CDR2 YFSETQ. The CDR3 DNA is TGCGCCAGCAGCTCTGGGTGGGCGTTCGACGAGCAGTACTTC. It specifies CASSSGWAFDEQYF.

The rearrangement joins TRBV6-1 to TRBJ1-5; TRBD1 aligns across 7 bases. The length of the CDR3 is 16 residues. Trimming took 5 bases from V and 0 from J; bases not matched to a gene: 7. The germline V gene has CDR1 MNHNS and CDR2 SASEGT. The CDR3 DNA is TGTGCCAGCAGTTCAGGGGGGGGGTATAGCAATCAGCCCCAGCATTTT. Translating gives CASSSGGGYSNQPQHF.